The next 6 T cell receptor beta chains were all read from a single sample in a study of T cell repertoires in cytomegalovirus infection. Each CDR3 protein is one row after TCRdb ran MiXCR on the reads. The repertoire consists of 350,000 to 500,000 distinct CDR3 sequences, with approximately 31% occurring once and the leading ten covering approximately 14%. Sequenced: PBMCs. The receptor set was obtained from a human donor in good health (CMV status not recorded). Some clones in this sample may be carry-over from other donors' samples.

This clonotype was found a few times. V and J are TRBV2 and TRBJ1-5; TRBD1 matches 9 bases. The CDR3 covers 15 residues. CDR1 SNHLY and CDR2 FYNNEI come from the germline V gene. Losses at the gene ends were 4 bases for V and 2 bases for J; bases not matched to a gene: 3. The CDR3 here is CASSVRTGGNQPQHF. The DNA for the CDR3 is TGTGCCAGCAGTGTCAGGACAGGGGGCAATCAGCCCCAGCATTTT.

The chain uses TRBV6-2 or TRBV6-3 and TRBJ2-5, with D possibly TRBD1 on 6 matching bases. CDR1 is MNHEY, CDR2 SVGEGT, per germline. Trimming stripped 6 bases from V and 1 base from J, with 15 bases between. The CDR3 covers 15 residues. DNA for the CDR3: TGTGCCAGCAGACACGGACAGCGCCTCCAAGAGACCCAGTACTTC. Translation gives CASRHGQRLQETQYF.

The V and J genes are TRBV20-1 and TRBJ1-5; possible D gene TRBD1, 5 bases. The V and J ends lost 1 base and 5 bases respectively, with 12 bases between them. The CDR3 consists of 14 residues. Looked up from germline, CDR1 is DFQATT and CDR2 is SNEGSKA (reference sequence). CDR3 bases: TGCAGTGCTAGAGTAAGGGGAGTGGATCAGCCCCAGCATTTT. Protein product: CSARVRGVDQPQHF.

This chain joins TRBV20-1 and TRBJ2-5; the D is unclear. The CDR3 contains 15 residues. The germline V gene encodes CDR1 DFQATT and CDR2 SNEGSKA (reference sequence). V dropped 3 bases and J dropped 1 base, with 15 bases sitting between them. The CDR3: CSASLGLDFQETQYF. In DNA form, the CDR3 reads TGCAGTGCTAGTCTAGGGTTAGATTTCCAAGAGACCCAGTACTTC.

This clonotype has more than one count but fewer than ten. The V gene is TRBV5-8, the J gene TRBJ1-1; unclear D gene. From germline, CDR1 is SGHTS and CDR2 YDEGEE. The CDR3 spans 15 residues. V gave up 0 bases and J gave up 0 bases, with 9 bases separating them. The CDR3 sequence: CASSLGTALNTEAFF. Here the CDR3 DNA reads TGTGCCAGCAGCTTGGGAACAGCCTTGAACACTGAAGCTTTCTTT.

In DNA form, the CDR3 reads TGTGCCAGTAGTATTGGCAGGGGAACTACCTACGAGCAGTACTTC. Translated, it gives CASSIGRGTTYEQYF. V and J are TRBV19 and TRBJ2-7; weak D call: TRBD1 (6 bases). The CDR3 extends over 15 amino acids. Germline loops: CDR1 LNHDA, CDR2 SQIVND (reference sequence). Trimming pared 3 bases from V and 2 bases from J, leaving 14 bases between.